A selection of T cell receptor beta chains follows, all from one sample in a study of cytomegalovirus exposure and HLA in healthy donors. Here immunoSEQ multiplex PCR was the method, and the copy in TCRdb shows in-frame clones only, minus some. In the table there are about 160,000 clones, approximately 86% of which are singletons. Source material: PBMCs. The receptors were gathered from a woman aged 18-30 years in good health and CMV-seronegative. The CDR3 runs from the conserved cysteine through the conserved F or W. Fields, in order: CDR3 length, J gene, clone size, D gene, V gene, CDR3 protein, CDR3 DNA. D genes are given only for firm matches. For some rows the clone size is stated as once, few or many, or as a class when expanded; others skip it.

>12|TRBJ1-6|few|NA|TRBV2
CARRDGNSPLHF
TGTGCCAGGAGAGATGGTAATTCACCCCTCCACTTT
>16|TRBJ2-7|NA|NA|TRBV7-2
CASSRLNDRRLYEQYF
TGTGCCAGCAGCCGACTGAATGACAGGAGACTCTACGAGCAGTACTTC
>16|TRBJ1-1|NA|NA|TRBV7-9
CASSPPEGEGLREAFF
TGTGCCAGCAGCCCCCCGGAAGGGGAGGGTTTGAGGGAGGCTTTCTTT
>15|TRBJ2-7|NA|NA|TRBV9
CASSVEGGARYEQYF
TGTGCCAGCAGCGTAGAAGGAGGGGCTCGTTACGAGCAGTACTTC
>15|TRBJ2-3|NA|NA|TRBV15
CATSRDGRNSDTQYF
TGTGCCACCAGCAGAGATGGGAGGAACTCAGATACGCAGTATTTT
>10|TRBJ2-5|NA|NA|TRBV20-1
CSATQETQYF
TGCAGTGCTACGCAAGAGACCCAGTACTTC
>15|TRBJ2-1|NA|TRBD1|TRBV11-2
CASSLGADRANEQFF
TGTGCCAGCAGCTTAGGCGCCGACAGGGCCAATGAGCAGTTCTTC
>15|TRBJ2-1|NA|TRBD2|TRBV7-6
CASSLDTGGYNEQFF
TGTGCCAGCAGCTTAGATACGGGAGGGTACAATGAGCAGTTCTTC
>16|TRBJ2-7|NA|NA|TRBV14
CASSQHGGPSSYEQYF
TGTGCCAGCAGCCAGCACGGGGGACCGTCCTCCTATGAGCAGTACTTC
>12|TRBJ2-7|NA|TRBD1|TRBV6-5
CASAWDRGTQYF
TGTGCCAGCGCTTGGGACAGGGGTACGCAGTACTTC
>15|TRBJ2-2|NA|TRBD1|TRBV7-9
CASSSDRVHTGELFF
TGTGCCAGCAGCTCGGACAGGGTTCACACCGGGGAGCTGTTTTTT
>13|TRBJ1-1|NA|NA|TRBV9
CASSQIKNTEAFF
TGTGCCAGCAGCCAGATCAAGAACACTGAAGCTTTCTTT
>20|TRBJ2-5|NA|TRBD2|TRBV4-2
CASSQDGAASGGKIQETQYF
TGTGCCAGCAGCCAAGATGGGGCGGCTAGCGGGGGGAAAATCCAAGAGACCCAGTACTTC
>15|TRBJ1-2|NA|TRBD1|TRBV19
CASSSSQGARYGYTF
TGTGCCAGTAGTAGTAGTCAGGGGGCACGGTATGGCTACACCTTC
>12|TRBJ1-1|NA|NA|TRBV19
CASTDSGHKAFF
TGTGCCAGTACCGATTCGGGTCATAAAGCTTTCTTT
>16|TRBJ1-1|NA|TRBD1|TRBV12-5
CASGLDRQGMNTEAFF
TGTGCTAGTGGTTTGGACCGACAGGGAATGAACACTGAAGCTTTCTTT